This T cell receptor (beta chain) derives from a study of blood T cell repertoires in COVID-19. Study details: PBMCs, B-cell-depleted T cells, or T cells provided the cDNA or gDNA that made up the material.

Individuals aged 18 to 89 years were recruited from approximately 24 US areas. Sequenced by immunoSEQ multiplex PCR; TCRdb stores in-frame clones only, minus some. The data show approximately 280,000 clones, with roughly nine tenths seen just once and 1.9% held by the top ten. Trimming took 5 bases from V and 2 from J; bases not matched to a gene: 3. The CDR3 runs 15 residues. Germline assignment: CDR1 MGHDK and CDR2 SYGVNS. The chain has TRBV25-1 and TRBJ2-7; 13 positions agree with TRBD2. Sequenced material: PBMCs or T cells enriched from blood (not recorded which). The origin of this receptor is a woman aged 55-69 years who had recovered from COVID-19. The CDR3 DNA sequence: TGTGCCAGCAGTCAAGGGACTAGCGGGGCCTACGAGCAGTACTTC. The encoded protein is CASSQGTSGAYEQYF.